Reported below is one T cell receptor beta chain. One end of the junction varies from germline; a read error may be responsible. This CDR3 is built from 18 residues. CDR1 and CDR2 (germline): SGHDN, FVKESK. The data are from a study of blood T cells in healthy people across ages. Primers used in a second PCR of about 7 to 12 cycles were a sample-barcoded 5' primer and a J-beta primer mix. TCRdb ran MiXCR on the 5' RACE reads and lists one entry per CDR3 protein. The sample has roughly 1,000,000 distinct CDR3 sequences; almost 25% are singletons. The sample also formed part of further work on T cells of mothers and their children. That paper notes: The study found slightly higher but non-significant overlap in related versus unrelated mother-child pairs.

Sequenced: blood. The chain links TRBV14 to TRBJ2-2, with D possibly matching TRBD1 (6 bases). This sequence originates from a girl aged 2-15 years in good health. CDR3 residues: CASSQRPGWQGNTGELFF. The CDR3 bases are TGTGCCAGCAGCCAACGGCCTGGGTGGCAGGGGAACACCGGGGAGTTGTTTTTT.